The 12 T cell receptor beta chains in this list originate from one sample, sequenced in a study of quantifying T cell responses using KT2 cells (TCRdb year 2017). Background on the whole study: RNA was DNase-treated and reverse transcribed with TCR alpha and beta constant-region primers, mostly using SuperScript III.

The library relied on UMI-ligation and nested PCR. The sample was run on an Illumina MiSeq. A single-stranded oligonucleotide bearing the Illumina SP2 sequence and a UMI was ligated to the 3' end of the cDNA with T4 RNA ligase 1. PCR1 used four to five cycles (98 degrees C 15 s, 69 degrees C 30 s, 72 degrees C 40 s), and the beta primer was an equimolar mix of RC1.1 and RC1.2 that covered TRBC1 and TRBC2. The public reads were run again by TCRdb, first through fastp at Q25 and then through MiXCR, and only productive beta chains were kept. Each entry merges the rows of one CDR3 protein and shows their most common DNA and genes. This sample is represented by tens of thousands of distinct CDR3 sequences; about a tenth of them were singletons. The ten largest account for roughly 9.7% of the sample. The sample was PBMCs spiked with cells of the T cell clone KT2. The receptors were gathered from a human donor.

This clonotype was seen a handful of times. V usage is TRBV4-3 and J usage is TRBJ2-3; D may be TRBD1 or TRBD2 (5 bases each). The CDR3 has 14 residues. Trimming cost V 4 bases and J 5 bases, with 13 bases left between them. Germline V CDR1 and CDR2: LGHNA, YSLEER. CDR3 in amino acids: CASSLDGAVDTQYF. For the CDR3, the DNA is TGCGCCAGCAGCCTCGACGGGGCTGTAGATACGCAGTATTTT.

The chain employs TRBV2 and TRBJ2-6, with TRBD1 identical over 8 bases. V lost 7 bases and J lost 0; bases outside the gene matches: 5. CDR3 size: 16 residues. Germline V lookup: CDR1 SNHLY, CDR2 FYNNEI. The CDR3: CASKGQVLSGANVLTF. The CDR3 nucleotides are TGTGCCAGCAAGGGACAGGTCCTCTCTGGGGCCAACGTCCTGACTTTC.

In its sample, this clonotype was seen a few times. The V gene is TRBV6-1, the J gene TRBJ1-2; perhaps TRBD1 as D (6 bases). This CDR3 region has 14 residues. With 6 bases removed from V and 5 bases from J, the gap between germline ends came to 16 bases. The V gene's germline CDR1 is MNHNS and CDR2 SASEGT. The CDR3, as DNA: TGTGCCAGCAGCACCTTGGACAGTTCGTATGGCTACACCTTC. Encoded protein: CASSTLDSSYGYTF.

Only a few counts were recorded for this clonotype. This chain connects TRBV20-1 to TRBJ2-7; TRBD2 agrees at 8 bases. Germline lookup yields CDR1 DFQATT and CDR2 SNEGSKA (reference sequence). After removal of 3 bases from V and 1 base from J, the junction contained 8 bases not matched to a gene. The CDR3 runs 15 residues. The CDR3 is CSASSLQRGSYEQYF. The DNA of the CDR3 is TGCAGTGCTAGTTCGCTCCAGCGGGGGTCCTACGAGCAGTACTTC.

This clonotype was found many times. V gene TRBV20-1 combines with J gene TRBJ2-3, with 13 positions matching TRBD2. The germline V gene encodes CDR1 DFQATT and CDR2 SNEGSKA (reference sequence). Unmatched junction bases numbered 11, after V lost 3 bases and J lost 2 bases. The CDR3 totals 18 residues. In nucleotides, the CDR3 is TGCAGTGCTAGGTCGACTAGCGGGGGGACCCCCTTCACAGATACGCAGTATTTT. Translation gives CSARSTSGGTPFTDTQYF.

This chain links TRBV7-8 with TRBJ2-3; D gene unclear. CDR1 SGHVS and CDR2 FQNEAQ come from the germline V gene. Trimming took 3 bases from V and 4 from J, leaving 20 bases between them. CDR3 length: 17 amino acids. The CDR3 is CASSFRLALGLADTQYF. CDR3 in DNA: TGTGCCAGCAGCTTTCGATTAGCCCTAGGTCTCGCAGATACGCAGTATTTT.

This clonotype has a count of ten or more. The chain joins TRBV12-3 or TRBV12-4 to TRBJ1-2; 7 bases fit TRBD1. The V segment lost 5 bases and the J segment 9 bases; nucleotides outside the gene matches: 18. The CDR3 covers 16 residues. DNA for the CDR3: TGTGCCAGCAGTGTATCGCCAAGGTGGGCAGGGGGGCGCTACACCTTC. Protein product: CASSVSPRWAGGRYTF.

This clonotype was counted many times. The rearrangement uses TRBV11-2 and TRBJ1-2, with 10 bases aligning to TRBD1. Germline CDR1 is SGHAT and CDR2 is FQNNGV. J lost 4 bases, V lost 6 bases, and 8 bases had no gene match. This CDR3 contains 15 residues. The CDR3 loop is CASSTRDRGIYGYTF. CDR3 coding DNA: TGTGCCAGCAGTACCCGGGACAGGGGTATCTATGGCTACACCTTC.

The rearrangement uses TRBV9 and TRBJ1-2, with D tentatively TRBD1 (5 bases). The CDR3 has 14 residues. Germline V lookup: CDR1 SGDLS, CDR2 YYNGEE. The germline V and J ends were trimmed by 5 bases and 1 base, with 12 bases remaining between them. This chain's CDR3 is CASSPRGDNYGYTF. In DNA, the CDR3 is TGTGCCAGCAGTCCCCGGGGGGATAACTATGGCTACACCTTC.

This clonotype was observed many times. The chain combines TRBV6-6 with TRBJ2-1, with 8 bases lining up with TRBD2. Germline V gene lookup returns CDR1 MNHNY and CDR2 SVGAGI (reference sequence). The V segment lost 4 bases and the J segment 16 bases; nucleotides outside the gene matches: 12. CDR3 length equals 13 residues. The CDR3: CASSLGREVQFFF. The CDR3 DNA sequence: TGTGCCAGCAGTTTGGGGCGGGAGGTCCAATTTTTCTTC.

The chain employs TRBV7-2 and TRBJ2-7, with D perhaps TRBD1 or TRBD2 (6 bases each). Trimming pared 5 bases from V and 5 bases from J, leaving 7 bases between. Germline-derived CDR1 and CDR2 are SGHTA and FQGNSA. The CDR3 contains 11 residues. The CDR3 loop is CASSRGDEQYF. CDR3 DNA: TGTGCCAGCAGCAGGGGGGACGAGCAGTACTTC. Full variable domain (outside the CDR3, taken from reference TRBV7-2 and TRBJ2-7): GAGVSQSPSNKVTEKGKDVELRCDPISGHTALYWYRQSLGQGLEFLIYFQGNSAPDKSGLPSDRFSAERTGGSVSTLTIQRTQQEDSAVYLCASSRGDEQYFGPGTRLTVT.

The sample holds many counts of this clonotype. The gene calls are TRBV7-9 and TRBJ1-4; D is possibly TRBD1 (6 bases). The CDR3 totals 13 residues. The germline gives CDR1 SEHNR, CDR2 FQNEAQ (reference sequence). V was clipped by 6 bases and J by 8 bases, with 13 bases between them. CDR3 DNA: TGTGCCAGCAGAACAGGGAGGCACGAAAAACTGTTTTTT. It encodes CASRTGRHEKLFF.